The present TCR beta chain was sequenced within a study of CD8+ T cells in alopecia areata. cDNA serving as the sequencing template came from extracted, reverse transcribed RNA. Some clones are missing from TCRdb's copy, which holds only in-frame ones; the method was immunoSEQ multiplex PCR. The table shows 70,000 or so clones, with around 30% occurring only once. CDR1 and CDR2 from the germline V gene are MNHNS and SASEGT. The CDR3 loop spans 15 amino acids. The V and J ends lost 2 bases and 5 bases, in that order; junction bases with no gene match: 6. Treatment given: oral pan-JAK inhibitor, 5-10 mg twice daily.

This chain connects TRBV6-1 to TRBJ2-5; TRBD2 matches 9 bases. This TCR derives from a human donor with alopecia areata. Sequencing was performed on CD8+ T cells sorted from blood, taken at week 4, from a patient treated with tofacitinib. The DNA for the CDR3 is TGTGCCAGCAGTGAACCGTTTGCGGGAGGGGAGACCCAGTACTTC. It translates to CASSEPFAGGETQYF.